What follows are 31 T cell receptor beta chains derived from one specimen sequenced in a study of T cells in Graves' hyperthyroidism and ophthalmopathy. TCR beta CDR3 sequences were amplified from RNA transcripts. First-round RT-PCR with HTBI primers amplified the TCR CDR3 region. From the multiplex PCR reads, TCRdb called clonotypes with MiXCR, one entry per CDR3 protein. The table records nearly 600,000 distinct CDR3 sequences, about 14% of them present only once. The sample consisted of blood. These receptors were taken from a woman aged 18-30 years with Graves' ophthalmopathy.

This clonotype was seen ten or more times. The DNA of the CDR3 is TGTGCCAGCAGTCTGGCAGCGACTACGCAGCAGTACTTC. Its translation: CASSLAATTQQYF. The chain joins TRBV28 to TRBJ2-7; D possibly corresponds to TRBD2 (5 bases). The CDR3 length is 13 residues. Trimming cost V 5 bases and J 8 bases, with 16 bases left between them. The germline V gene encodes CDR1 MDHEN and CDR2 SYDVKM.

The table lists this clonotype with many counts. Here the CDR3 DNA reads TGCAGTGCTACCCGCAGGGCGGGTCAGCCCCAGCATTTT. Protein product: CSATRRAGQPQHF. This sequence joins TRBV20-1 and TRBJ1-5, with a tentative D call TRBD1 (5 bases). The germline gives CDR1 DFQATT, CDR2 SNEGSKA (reference sequence). This CDR3 has 13 amino acids. The V and J ends lost 4 bases and 6 bases respectively, with 13 bases between them.

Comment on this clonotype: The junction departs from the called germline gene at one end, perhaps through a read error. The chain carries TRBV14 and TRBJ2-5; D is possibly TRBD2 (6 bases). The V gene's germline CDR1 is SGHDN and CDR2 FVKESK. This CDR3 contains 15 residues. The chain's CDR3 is CASSPTTEVRGSGDF. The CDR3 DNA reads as TGTGCCAGCAGCCCCACCACAGAGGTGCGGGGTTCAGGAGACTTC.

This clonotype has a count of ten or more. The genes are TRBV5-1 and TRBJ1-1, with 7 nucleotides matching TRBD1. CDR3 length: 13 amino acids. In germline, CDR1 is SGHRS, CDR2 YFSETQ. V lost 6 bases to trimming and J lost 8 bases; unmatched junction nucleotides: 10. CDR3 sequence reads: CASNSNRGPEAFF. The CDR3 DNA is TGCGCCAGCAACTCGAACAGGGGACCCGAAGCTTTCTTT.

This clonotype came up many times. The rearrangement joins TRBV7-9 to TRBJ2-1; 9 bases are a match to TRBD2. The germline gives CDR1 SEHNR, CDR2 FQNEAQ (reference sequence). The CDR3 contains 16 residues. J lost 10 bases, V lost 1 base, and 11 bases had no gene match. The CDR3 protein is CASSLVRSGSAGEQFF. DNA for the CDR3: TGTGCCAGCAGCTTAGTCCGTAGCGGGAGTGCCGGAGAGCAGTTCTTC.

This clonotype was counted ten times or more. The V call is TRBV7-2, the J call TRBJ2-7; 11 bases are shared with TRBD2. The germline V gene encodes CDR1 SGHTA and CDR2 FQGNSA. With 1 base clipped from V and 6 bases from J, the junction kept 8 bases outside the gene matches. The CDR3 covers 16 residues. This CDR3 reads CASSLEGLAGGVEQYF. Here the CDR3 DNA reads TGTGCCAGCAGCTTAGAAGGGCTAGCGGGAGGTGTCGAGCAGTACTTC.

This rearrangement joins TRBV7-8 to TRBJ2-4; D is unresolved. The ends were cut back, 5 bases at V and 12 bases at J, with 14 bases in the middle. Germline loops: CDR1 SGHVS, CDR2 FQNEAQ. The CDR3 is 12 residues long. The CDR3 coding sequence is TGTGCCAGCAGCCAACAGAACCTTAATCAGTACTTC. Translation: CASSQQNLNQYF.

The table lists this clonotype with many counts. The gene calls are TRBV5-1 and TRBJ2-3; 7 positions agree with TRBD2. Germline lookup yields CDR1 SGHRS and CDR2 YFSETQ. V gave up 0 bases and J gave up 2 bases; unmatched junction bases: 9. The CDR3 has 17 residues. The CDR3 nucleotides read TGCGCCAGCAGCTTGGCCTCGGTAGCGGGCTACACAGATACGCAGTATTTT. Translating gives CASSLASVAGYTDTQYF. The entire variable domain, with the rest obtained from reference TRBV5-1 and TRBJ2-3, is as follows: KAGVTQTPRYLIKTRGQQVTLSCSPISGHRSVSWYQQTPGQGLQFLFEYFSETQRNKGNFPGRFSGRQFSNSRSEMNVSTLELGDSALYLCASSLASVAGYTDTQYFGPGTRLTVL.

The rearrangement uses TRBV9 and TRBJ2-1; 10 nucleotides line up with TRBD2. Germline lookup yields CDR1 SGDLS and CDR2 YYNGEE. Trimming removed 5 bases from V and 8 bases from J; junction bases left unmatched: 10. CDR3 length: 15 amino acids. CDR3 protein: CASSDELAGLDEQFF. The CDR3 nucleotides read TGTGCCAGCAGTGATGAACTAGCGGGACTCGATGAGCAGTTCTTC.

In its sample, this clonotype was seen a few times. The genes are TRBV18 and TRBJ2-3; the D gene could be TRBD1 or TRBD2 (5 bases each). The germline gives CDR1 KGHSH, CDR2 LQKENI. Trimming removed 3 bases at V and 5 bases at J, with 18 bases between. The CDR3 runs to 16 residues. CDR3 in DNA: TGTGCCAGCTCACCTTCTCCGCCCGGGACGGGAGATACGCAGTATTTT. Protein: CASSPSPPGTGDTQYF.

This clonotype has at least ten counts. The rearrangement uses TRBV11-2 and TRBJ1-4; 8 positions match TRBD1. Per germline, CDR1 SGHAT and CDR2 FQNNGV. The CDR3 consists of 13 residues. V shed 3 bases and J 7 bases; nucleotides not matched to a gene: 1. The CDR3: CASSFGQGEKLFF. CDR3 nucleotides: TGTGCCAGCAGCTTCGGACAGGGTGAAAAACTGTTTTTT.

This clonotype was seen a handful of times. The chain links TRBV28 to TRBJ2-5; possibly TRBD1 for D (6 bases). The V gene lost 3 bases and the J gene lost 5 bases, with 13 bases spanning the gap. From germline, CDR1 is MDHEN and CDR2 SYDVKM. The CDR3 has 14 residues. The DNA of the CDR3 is TGTGCCAGCAGTTTGGAACAGGGAGTGGAGACCCAGTACTTC. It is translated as CASSLEQGVETQYF. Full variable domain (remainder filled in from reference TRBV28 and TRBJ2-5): DVKVTQSSRYLVKRTGEKVFLECVQDMDHENMFWYRQDPGLGLRLIYFSYDVKMKEKGDIPEGYSVSREKKERFSLILESASTNQTSMYLCASSLEQGVETQYFGPGTRLLVL.

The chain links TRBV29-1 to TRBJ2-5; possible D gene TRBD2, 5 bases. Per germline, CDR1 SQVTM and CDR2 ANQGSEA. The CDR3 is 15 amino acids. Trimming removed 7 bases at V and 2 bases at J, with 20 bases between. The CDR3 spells CSAAGLVLSQETQYF. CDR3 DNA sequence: TGCAGCGCGGCGGGCCTAGTACTATCACAAGAGACCCAGTACTTC.

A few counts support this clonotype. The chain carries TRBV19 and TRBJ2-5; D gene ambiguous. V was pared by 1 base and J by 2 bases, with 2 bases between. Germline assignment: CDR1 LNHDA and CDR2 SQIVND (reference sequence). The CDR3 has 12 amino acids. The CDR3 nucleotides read TGTGCCAGTAGTATAGCGCAAGAGACCCAGTACTTC. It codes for CASSIAQETQYF.

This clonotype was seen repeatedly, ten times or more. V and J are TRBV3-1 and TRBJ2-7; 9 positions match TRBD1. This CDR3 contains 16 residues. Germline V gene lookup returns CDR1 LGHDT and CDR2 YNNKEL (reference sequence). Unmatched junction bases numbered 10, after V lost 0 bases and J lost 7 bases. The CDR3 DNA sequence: TGTGCCAGCAGCCAAGACGGCGGGACAGGGAGCAGGGAGCAGTACTTC. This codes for CASSQDGGTGSREQYF.

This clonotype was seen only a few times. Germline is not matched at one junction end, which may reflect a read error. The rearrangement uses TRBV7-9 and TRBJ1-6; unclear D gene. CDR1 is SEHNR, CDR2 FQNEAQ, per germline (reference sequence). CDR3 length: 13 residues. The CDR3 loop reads CASSLGANLPLHF. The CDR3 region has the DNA TGTGCCAGCAGCTTAGGGGCGAATTTACCCCTCCACTTT.

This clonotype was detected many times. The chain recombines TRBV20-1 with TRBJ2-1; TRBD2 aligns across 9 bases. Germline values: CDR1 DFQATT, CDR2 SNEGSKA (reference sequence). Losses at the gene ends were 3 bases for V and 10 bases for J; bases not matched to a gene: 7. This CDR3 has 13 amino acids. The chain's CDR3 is CSASGTSLGEQFF. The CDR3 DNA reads TGCAGTGCTAGCGGGACTAGCTTGGGCGAGCAGTTCTTC.

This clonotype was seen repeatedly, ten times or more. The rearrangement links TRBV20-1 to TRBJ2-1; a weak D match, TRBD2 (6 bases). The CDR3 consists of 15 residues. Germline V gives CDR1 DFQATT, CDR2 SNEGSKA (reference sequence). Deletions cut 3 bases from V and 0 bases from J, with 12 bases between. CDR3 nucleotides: TGCAGTGCTAGGTCCCGGGACTCCTCCTACAATGAGCAGTTCTTC. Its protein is CSARSRDSSYNEQFF.

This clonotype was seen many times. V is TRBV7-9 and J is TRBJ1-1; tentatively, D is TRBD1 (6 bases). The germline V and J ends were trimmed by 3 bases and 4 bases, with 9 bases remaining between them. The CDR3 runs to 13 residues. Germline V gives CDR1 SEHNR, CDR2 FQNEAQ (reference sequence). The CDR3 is CASSFGQPTEAFF. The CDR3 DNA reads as TGTGCCAGCAGCTTTGGACAGCCCACTGAAGCTTTCTTT.

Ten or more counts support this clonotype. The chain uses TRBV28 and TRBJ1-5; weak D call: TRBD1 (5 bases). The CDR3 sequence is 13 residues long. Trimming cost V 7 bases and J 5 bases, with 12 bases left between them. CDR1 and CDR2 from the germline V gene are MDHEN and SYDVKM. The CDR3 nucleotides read TGTGCCAGCACCTTGATAGGGGATCAGCCCCAGCATTTT. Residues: CASTLIGDQPQHF.

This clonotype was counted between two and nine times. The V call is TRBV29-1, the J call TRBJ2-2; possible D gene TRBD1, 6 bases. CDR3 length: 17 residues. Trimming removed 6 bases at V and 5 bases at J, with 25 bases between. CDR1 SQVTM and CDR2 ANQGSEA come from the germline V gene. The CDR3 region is CSVVPEGDKGTTGELFF. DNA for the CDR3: TGCAGCGTCGTTCCAGAGGGGGACAAGGGTACGACCGGGGAGCTGTTTTTT.

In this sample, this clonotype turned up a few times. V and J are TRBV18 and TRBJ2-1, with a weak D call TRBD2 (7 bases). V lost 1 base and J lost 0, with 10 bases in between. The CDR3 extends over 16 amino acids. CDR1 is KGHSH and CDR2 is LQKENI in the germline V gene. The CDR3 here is CASSPQGEGSYNEQFF. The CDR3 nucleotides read TGTGCCAGCTCACCACAGGGGGAGGGCTCCTACAATGAGCAGTTCTTC.

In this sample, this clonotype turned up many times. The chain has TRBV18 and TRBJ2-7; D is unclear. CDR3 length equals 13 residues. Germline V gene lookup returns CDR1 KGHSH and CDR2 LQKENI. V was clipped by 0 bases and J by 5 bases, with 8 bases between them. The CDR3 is CASSPPALNEQYF. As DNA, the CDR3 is TGTGCCAGCTCACCACCGGCTCTAAACGAGCAGTACTTC.

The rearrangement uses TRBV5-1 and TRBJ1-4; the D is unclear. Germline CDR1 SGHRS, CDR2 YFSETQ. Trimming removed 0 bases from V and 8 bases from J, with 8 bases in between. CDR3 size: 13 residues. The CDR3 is CASSLAAREKLFF. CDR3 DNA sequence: TGCGCCAGCAGCTTGGCGGCCCGCGAAAAACTGTTTTTT.

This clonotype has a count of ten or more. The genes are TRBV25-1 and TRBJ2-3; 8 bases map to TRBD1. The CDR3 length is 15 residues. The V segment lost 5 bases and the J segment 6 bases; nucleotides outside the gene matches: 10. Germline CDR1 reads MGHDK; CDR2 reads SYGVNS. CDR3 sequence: CASSRTGNLWDTQYF. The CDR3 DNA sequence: TGTGCCAGCAGTAGGACAGGGAACCTGTGGGATACGCAGTATTTT.

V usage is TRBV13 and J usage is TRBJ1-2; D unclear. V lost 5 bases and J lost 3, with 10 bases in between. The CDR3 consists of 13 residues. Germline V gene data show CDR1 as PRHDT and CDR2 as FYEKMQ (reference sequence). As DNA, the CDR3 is TGTGCCAGCAGCAATGCGGGGTACTATGGCTACACCTTC. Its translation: CASSNAGYYGYTF.

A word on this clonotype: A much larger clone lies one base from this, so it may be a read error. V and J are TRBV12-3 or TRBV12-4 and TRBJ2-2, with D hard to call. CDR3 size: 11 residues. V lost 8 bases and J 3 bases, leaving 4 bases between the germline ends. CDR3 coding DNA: TGTGCCAGCCAGGACACCGGGGAGCTGTTTTTT. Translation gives CASQDTGELFF.

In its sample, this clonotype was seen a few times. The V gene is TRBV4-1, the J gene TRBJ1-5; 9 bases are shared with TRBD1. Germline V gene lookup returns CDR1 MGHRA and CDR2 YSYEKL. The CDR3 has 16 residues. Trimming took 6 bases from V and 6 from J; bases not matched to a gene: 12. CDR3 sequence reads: CASRRWTGAISQPQHF. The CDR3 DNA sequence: TGCGCCAGCAGACGATGGACAGGGGCTATATCTCAGCCCCAGCATTTT.

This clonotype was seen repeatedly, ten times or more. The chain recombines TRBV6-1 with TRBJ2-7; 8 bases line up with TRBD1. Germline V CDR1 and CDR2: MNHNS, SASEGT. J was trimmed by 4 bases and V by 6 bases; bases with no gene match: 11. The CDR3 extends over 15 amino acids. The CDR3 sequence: CASSDGTGSTYEQYF. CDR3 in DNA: TGTGCCAGCAGCGACGGGACAGGCTCTACGTACGAGCAGTACTTC.

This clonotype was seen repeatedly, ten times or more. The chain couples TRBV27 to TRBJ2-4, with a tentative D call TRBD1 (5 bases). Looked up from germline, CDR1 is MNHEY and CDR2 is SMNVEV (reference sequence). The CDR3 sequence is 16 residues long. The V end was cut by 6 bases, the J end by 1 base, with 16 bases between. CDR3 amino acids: CASSPTRATAKNIQYF. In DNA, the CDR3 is TGTGCCAGCAGCCCAACCAGGGCGACGGCCAAAAACATTCAGTACTTC.

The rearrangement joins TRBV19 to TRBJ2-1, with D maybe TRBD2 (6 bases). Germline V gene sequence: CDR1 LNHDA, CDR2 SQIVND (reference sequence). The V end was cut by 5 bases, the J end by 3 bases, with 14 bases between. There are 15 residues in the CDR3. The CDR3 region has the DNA TGTGCCAGTAGTTCCCTAGCGACACACTACAATGAGCAGTTCTTC. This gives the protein CASSSLATHYNEQFF.